This T cell receptor beta chain was identified during a study of molecular identifiers for immune sequencing clone quantification. One entry per CDR3 protein, called by TCRdb with MiXCR from the PCR reads. The data contain about half a million distinct CDR3 sequences, around 23% of them seen just once; the ten biggest clones take up under 0.8%. The CDR3 consists of 15 residues. The V end lost 3 bases, the J end lost 5 bases, and 14 bases lay between the germline ends. CDR1 SEHNR and CDR2 FQNEAQ come from the germline V gene (reference sequence). What was sequenced was naive CD8+ T cells from blood, with Jurkat cell RNA spiked in. Subset here: FACS-sorted CD8+CD4-CCR7+CD45RA+ naive T cells. The TCR was taken from a human donor in good health. Some libraries in this study had Jurkat cell RNA spiked in. The chain is built from TRBV7-9 and TRBJ1-5, with D uncertain. CDR3 DNA sequence: TGTGCCAGCAGCTTCTCATATGGTGGCCATCAGCCCCAGCATTTT. This gives the protein CASSFSYGGHQPQHF.